The 12 T cell receptor beta chains given below trace back to one sample, sequenced in a study of T cells in Graves' hyperthyroidism and ophthalmopathy. There were TCR beta CDR3 regions amplified from RNA transcripts. The HTBI primer set was used in a first-round RT-PCR of the TCR CDR3. TCRdb ran MiXCR on the multiplex PCR reads and lists one entry per CDR3 protein. The table lists 210,000 or so distinct CDR3 sequences, approximately 17% of them singletons, with around 50% in the top ten. The specimen sequenced was blood. The receptors originated from a man aged 45 to 65 with Graves' hyperthyroidism.

The chain joins TRBV5-1 to TRBJ2-7; possibly TRBD1 for D (6 bases). The germline gives CDR1 SGHRS, CDR2 YFSETQ. Trimming took 5 bases from V and 1 from J, leaving 7 bases between them. The CDR3 has 12 residues. The CDR3: CASRGTSYEQYF. The CDR3 nucleotides read TGCGCCAGCAGGGGGACATCCTACGAGCAGTACTTC.

This clonotype was seen ten or more times. The rearrangement joins TRBV5-1 to TRBJ1-4; D gene ambiguous. CDR1 is SGHRS and CDR2 is YFSETQ in the germline V gene. This CDR3 has 15 residues. V dropped 0 bases and J dropped 0 bases, with 6 bases sitting between them. In DNA form, the CDR3 reads TGCGCCAGCAGCTTGGAGGGTGCAACTAATGAAAAACTGTTTTTT. This codes for CASSLEGATNEKLFF.

The chain couples TRBV3-1 to TRBJ2-2, with D hard to call. Trimming took 7 bases from V and 4 from J, leaving 4 bases between them. This CDR3 comprises 11 residues. Per the germline V gene, CDR1 is LGHDT and CDR2 is YNNKEL (reference sequence). CDR3: CASTGTGELFF. The CDR3 DNA reads TGTGCCAGCACCGGCACCGGGGAGCTGTTTTTT.

This clonotype was seen more than once but under ten times. The chain recombines TRBV14 with TRBJ1-1; no clear D gene. CDR3 length: 14 residues. Germline V CDR1 and CDR2: SGHDN, FVKESK. V lost 3 bases and J lost 4, with 12 bases in between. This CDR3 is CASSHFSEFTEAFF. The CDR3 bases are TGTGCCAGCAGCCATTTCTCGGAGTTCACTGAAGCTTTCTTT.

This clonotype was seen more than once but under ten times. The gene calls are TRBV20-1 and TRBJ2-7; 7 bases map to TRBD2. The CDR3 is 14 amino acids. Germline loops: CDR1 DFQATT, CDR2 SNEGSKA (reference sequence). Trimming removed 0 bases from V and 1 base from J; junction bases left unmatched: 3. The CDR3 here is CSAREGGRSYEQYF. Here the CDR3 DNA reads TGCAGTGCTAGAGAAGGCGGGAGATCCTACGAGCAGTACTTC.

The chain couples TRBV6-1 to TRBJ2-2; 7 bases are a match to TRBD2. CDR3 size: 16 residues. V lost 6 bases to trimming and J lost 6 bases; unmatched junction nucleotides: 13. CDR1 is MNHNS, CDR2 SASEGT, per germline. The CDR3 DNA sequence: TGTGCCAGCAGCACCGAACTAGCGAGAGGGCCCGGGGAGCTGTTTTTT. Its protein product is CASSTELARGPGELFF.

This clonotype was detected a few times. This chain links TRBV5-5 with TRBJ2-1; 15 bases agree with TRBD2. V was clipped by 4 bases and J by 7 bases; unmatched bases: 3. This CDR3 has 15 amino acids. Germline assignment: CDR1 SGHKS and CDR2 YYEKEE (reference sequence). The CDR3 spells CASSKGLAGGNEQFF. The CDR3 DNA reads TGTGCCAGCAGCAAAGGACTAGCGGGGGGGAATGAGCAGTTCTTC.

This clonotype appeared many times. The gene calls are TRBV9 and TRBJ1-6; 9 bases line up with TRBD1. Losses at the gene ends were 2 bases for V and 10 bases for J; bases not matched to a gene: 4. This CDR3 has 14 residues. The germline V gene has CDR1 SGDLS and CDR2 YYNGEE. The CDR3 DNA is TGTGCCAGCAGCGTGCGACAGGGGGGGTCACCCCTCCACTTT. This gives the protein CASSVRQGGSPLHF.

This clonotype was counted many times. The rearrangement uses TRBV20-1 and TRBJ2-7; D is uncertain. The germline V and J ends were trimmed by 0 bases and 6 bases, with 9 bases remaining between them. Germline lookup yields CDR1 DFQATT and CDR2 SNEGSKA (reference sequence). The CDR3 covers 12 residues. CDR3 DNA: TGCAGTGCTAGAGAGGCCACTACCGAGCAGTACTTC. It codes for CSAREATTEQYF.

This clonotype was counted at least ten times. The V and J genes are TRBV28 and TRBJ1-5; tentative D call: TRBD1 (5 bases). In germline, CDR1 is MDHEN, CDR2 SYDVKM. V dropped 5 bases and J dropped 3 bases, with 14 bases sitting between them. CDR3 length: 15 amino acids. CDR3 region: CASSPLGTVNQPQHF. The DNA of the CDR3 is TGTGCCAGCAGTCCCCTCGGGACGGTCAATCAGCCCCAGCATTTT. The full variable domain, its missing parts supplied by reference TRBV28 and TRBJ1-5, is DVKVTQSSRYLVKRTGEKVFLECVQDMDHENMFWYRQDPGLGLRLIYFSYDVKMKEKGDIPEGYSVSREKKERFSLILESASTNQTSMYLCASSPLGTVNQPQHFGDGTRLSIL.

This clonotype was seen at least ten times. The chain couples TRBV5-1 to TRBJ1-1; tentative D call: TRBD1 (6 bases). This CDR3 has 14 residues. V lost 2 bases, J lost 1 base, and 9 bases lay in between. CDR1 is SGHRS, CDR2 YFSETQ, per germline. The CDR3 region is CASSLRTENTEAFF. Written as DNA, the CDR3 is TGCGCCAGCAGCTTAAGGACAGAGAACACTGAAGCTTTCTTT.

This clonotype has at least ten counts. This chain joins TRBV5-6 and TRBJ2-3; D perhaps matches TRBD1 (6 bases). Germline V gene lookup returns CDR1 SGHDT and CDR2 YYEEEE. The CDR3 has 16 residues. V was trimmed by 5 bases and J by 0 bases, leaving 16 bases between them. CDR3 DNA sequence: TGTGCCAGCAGTTCTCCCAGACAGGATAGCACAGATACGCAGTATTTT. Its translation is CASSSPRQDSTDTQYF.